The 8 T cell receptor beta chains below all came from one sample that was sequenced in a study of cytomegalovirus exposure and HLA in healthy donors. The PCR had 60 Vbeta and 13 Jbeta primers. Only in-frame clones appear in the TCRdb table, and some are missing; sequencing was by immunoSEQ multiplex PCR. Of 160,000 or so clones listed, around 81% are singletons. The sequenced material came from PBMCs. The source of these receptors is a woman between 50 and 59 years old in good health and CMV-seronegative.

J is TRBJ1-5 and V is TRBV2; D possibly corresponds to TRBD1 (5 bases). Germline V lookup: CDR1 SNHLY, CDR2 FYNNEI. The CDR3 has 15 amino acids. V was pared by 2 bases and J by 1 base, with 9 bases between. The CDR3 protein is CASSESRGSNQPQHF. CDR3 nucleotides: TGTGCCAGCAGTGAAAGTCGGGGGAGCAATCAGCCCCAGCATTTT.

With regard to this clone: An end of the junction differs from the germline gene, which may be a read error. This CDR3 reads CAISDPGPGQVLF. In DNA form, the CDR3 reads TGTGCCATCAGTGACCCCGGTCCAGGCCAGGTGCTCTTC. The chain couples TRBV10-3 to TRBJ2-1; no definite D call. The length of the CDR3 is 13 residues. Per the germline V gene, CDR1 is ENHRY and CDR2 is SYGVKD.

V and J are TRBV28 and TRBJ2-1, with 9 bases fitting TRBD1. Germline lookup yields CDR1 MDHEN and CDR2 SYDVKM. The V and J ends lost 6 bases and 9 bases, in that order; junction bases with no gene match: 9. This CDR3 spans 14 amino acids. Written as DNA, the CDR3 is TGTGCCAGCAGGCGGGTACAGGGGGCGGGTGAGCAGTTCTTC. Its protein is CASRRVQGAGEQFF.

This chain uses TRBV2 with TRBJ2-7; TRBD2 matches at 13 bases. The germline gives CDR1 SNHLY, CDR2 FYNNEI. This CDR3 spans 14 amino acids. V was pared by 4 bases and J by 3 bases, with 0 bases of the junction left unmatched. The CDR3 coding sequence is TGTGCCAGCAGTGGGACTAGCGGGAGCTACGAGCAGTACTTC. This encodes CASSGTSGSYEQYF.

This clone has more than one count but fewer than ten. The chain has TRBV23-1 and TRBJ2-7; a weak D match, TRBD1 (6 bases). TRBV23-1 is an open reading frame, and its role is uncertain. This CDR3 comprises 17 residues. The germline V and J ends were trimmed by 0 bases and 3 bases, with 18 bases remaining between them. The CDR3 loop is CASSQSQGRTECYEQYF. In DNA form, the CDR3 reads TGCGCCAGCAGTCAATCGCAGGGTCGGACAGAGTGCTACGAGCAGTACTTC.

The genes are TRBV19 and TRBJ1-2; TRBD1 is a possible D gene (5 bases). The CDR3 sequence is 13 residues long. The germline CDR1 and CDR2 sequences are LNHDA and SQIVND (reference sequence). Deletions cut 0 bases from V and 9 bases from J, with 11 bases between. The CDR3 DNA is TGTGCCAGTAGTATAGAAGTCGGGGGACGCTACACCTTC. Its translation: CASSIEVGGRYTF. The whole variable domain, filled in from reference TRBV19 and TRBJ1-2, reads DGGITQSPKYLFRKEGQNVTLSCEQNLNHDAMYWYRQDPGQGLRLIYYSQIVNDFQKGDIAEGYSVSREKKESFPLTVTSAQKNPTAFYLCASSIEVGGRYTFGSGTRLTVV.

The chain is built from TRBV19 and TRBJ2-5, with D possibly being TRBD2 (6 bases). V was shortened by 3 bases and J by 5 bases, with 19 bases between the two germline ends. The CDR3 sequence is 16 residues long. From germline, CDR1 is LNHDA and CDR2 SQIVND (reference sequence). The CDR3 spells CASSMGLAGRWETQYF. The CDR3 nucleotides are TGTGCCAGTAGTATGGGGCTTGCGGGGCGATGGGAGACCCAGTACTTC.

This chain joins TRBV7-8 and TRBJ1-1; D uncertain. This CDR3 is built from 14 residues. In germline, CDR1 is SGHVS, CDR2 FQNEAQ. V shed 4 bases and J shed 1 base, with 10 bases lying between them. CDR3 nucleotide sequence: TGTGCCAGCAGCTCCGGGATGGCGAACACTGAAGCTTTCTTT. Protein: CASSSGMANTEAFF. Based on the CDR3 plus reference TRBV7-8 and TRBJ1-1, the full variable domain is GAGVSQSPRYKVAKRGQDVALRCDPISGHVSLFWYQQALGQGPEFLTYFQNEAQLDKSGLPSDRFFAERPEGSVSTLKIQRTQQEDSAVYLCASSSGMANTEAFFGQGTRLTVV.